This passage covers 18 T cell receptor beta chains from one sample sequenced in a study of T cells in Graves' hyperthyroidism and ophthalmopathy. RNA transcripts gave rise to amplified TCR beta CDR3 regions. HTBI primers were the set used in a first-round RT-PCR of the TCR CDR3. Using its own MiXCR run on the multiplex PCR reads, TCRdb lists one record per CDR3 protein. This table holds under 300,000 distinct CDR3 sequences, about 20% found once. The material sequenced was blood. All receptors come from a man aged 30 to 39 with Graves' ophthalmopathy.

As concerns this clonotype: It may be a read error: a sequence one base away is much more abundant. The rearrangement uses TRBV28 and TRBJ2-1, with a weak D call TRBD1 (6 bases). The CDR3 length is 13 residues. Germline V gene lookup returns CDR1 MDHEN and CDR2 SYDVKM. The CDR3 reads CASQLDGTLEQLF. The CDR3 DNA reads TGTGCCAGCCAATTGGACGGGACACTTGAGCAGCTCTTC.

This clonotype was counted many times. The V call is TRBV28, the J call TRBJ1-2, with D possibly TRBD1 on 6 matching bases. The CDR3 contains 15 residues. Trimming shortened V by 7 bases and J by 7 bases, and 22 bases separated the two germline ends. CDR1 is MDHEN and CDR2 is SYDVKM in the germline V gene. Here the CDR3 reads CASTPPKSGAGGYTF. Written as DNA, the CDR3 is TGTGCCAGCACCCCCCCGAAGTCAGGGGCCGGTGGCTACACCTTC.

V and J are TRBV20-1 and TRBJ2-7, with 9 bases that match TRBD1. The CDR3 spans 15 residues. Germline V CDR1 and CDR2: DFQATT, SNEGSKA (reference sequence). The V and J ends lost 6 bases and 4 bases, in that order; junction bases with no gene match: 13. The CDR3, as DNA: TGCAGTGCCGTGCCTTCTGGGACAGGGCTATACGAGCAGTACTTC. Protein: CSAVPSGTGLYEQYF.

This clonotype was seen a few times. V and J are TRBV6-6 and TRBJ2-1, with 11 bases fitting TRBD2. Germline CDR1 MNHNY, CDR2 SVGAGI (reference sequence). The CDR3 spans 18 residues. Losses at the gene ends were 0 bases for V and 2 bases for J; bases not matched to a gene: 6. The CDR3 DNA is TGTGCCAGCAGTTACTCCCTAGCGGGAGGTACTACCTACAATGAGCAGTTCTTC. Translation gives CASSYSLAGGTTYNEQFF.

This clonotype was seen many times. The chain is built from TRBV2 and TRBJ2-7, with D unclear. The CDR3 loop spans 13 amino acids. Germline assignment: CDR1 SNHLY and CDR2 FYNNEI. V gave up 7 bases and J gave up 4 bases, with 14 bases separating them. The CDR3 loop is CASKGADGYEQYF. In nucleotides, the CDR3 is TGTGCCAGCAAAGGCGCGGACGGGTACGAGCAGTACTTC.

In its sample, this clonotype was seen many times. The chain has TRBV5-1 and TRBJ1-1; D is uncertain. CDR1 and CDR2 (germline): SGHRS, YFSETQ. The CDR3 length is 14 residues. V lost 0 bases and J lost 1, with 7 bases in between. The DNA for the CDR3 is TGCGCCAGCAGCTTGGGGGCCTCGAACACTGAAGCTTTCTTT. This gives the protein CASSLGASNTEAFF.

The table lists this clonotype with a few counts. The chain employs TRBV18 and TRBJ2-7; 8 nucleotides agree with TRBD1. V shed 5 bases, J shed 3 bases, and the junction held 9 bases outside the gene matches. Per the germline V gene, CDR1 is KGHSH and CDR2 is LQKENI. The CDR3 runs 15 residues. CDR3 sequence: CASSIRPGQDYEQYF. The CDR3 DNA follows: TGTGCCAGCTCAATACGACCGGGACAGGACTACGAGCAGTACTTC.

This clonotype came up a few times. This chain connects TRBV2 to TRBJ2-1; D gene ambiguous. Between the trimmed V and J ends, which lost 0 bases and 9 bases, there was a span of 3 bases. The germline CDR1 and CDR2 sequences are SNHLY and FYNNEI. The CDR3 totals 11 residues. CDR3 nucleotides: TGTGCCAGCAGTGAAGCGGGTGAGCAGTTCTTC. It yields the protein CASSEAGEQFF.

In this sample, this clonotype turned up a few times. CDR3 region: CASSSTSGRAPGELFF. In DNA form, the CDR3 reads TGTGCCAGCAGCTCGACTAGCGGGAGGGCCCCCGGGGAGCTGTTTTTT. The chain joins TRBV5-5 to TRBJ2-2; 14 nucleotides agree with TRBD2. Germline loops: CDR1 SGHKS, CDR2 YYEKEE (reference sequence). The V segment lost 3 bases and the J segment 6 bases; nucleotides outside the gene matches: 4. The CDR3 consists of 16 residues.

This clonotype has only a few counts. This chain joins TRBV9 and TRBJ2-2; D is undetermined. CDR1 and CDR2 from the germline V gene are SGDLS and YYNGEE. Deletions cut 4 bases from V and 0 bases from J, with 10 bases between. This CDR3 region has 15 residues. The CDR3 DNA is TGTGCCAGCAGCCCCAGGAGTTCGAACACCGGGGAGCTGTTTTTT. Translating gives CASSPRSSNTGELFF.

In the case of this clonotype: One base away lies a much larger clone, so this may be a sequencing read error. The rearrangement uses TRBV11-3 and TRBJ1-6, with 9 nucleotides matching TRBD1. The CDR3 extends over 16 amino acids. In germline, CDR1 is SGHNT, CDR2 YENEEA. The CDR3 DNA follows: TGTGCCAGCAGCTTAGCGGACAGGGGCGTTTTTTCACCCCCCCACTTT. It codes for CASSLADRGVFSPPHF.

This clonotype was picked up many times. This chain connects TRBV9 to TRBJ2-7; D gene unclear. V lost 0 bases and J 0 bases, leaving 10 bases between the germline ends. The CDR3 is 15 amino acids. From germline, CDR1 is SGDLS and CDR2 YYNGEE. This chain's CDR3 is CASSVEAGRSYEQYF. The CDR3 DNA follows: TGTGCCAGCAGCGTAGAGGCAGGACGCTCCTACGAGCAGTACTTC.

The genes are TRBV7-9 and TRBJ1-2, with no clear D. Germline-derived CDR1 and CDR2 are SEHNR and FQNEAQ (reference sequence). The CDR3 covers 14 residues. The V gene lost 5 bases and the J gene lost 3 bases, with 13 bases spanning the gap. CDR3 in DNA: TGTGCCAGCAGCCCCTATCGGGGAGACTATGGCTACACCTTC. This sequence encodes CASSPYRGDYGYTF.

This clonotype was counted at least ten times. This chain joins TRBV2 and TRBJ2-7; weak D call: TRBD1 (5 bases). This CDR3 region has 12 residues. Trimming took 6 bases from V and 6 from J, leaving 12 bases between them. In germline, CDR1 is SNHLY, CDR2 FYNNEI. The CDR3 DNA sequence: TGTGCCAGCAGCGGCAGGGTTCGCGAGCAGTACTTC. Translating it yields CASSGRVREQYF. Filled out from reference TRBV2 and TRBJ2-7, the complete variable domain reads EPEVTQTPSHQVTQMGQEVILRCVPISNHLYFYWYRQILGQKVEFLVSFYNNEISEKSEIFDDQFSVERPDGSNFTLKIRSTKLEDSAMYFCASSGRVREQYFGPGTRLTVT.

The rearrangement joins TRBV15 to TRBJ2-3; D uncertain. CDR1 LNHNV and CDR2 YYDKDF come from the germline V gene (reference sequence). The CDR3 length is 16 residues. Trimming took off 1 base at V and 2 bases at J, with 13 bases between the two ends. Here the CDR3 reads CATSRGRKLTTDTQYF. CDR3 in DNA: TGTGCCACCAGCAGAGGCCGGAAACTCACCACAGATACGCAGTATTTT.

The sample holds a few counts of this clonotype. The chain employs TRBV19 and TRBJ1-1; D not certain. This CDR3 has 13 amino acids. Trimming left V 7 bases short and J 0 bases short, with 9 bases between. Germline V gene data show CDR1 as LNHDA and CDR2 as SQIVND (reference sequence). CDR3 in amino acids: CASKGNMNTEAFF. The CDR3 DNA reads TGTGCCAGTAAGGGCAACATGAACACTGAAGCTTTCTTT.

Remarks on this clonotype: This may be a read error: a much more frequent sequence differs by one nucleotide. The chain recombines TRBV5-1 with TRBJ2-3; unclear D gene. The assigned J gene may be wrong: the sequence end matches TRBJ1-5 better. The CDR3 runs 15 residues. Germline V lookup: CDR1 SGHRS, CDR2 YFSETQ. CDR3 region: CASSLGLAVADTQHF. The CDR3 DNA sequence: TGCGCCAGCAGCTTGGGACTAGCGGTAGCAGATACGCAGCATTTT.

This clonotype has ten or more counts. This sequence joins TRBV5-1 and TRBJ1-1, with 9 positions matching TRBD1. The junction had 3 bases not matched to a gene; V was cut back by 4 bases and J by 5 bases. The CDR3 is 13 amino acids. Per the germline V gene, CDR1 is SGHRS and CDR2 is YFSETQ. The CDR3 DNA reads TGCGCCAGCAGCCGGACAGGGGAGACTGAAGCTTTCTTT. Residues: CASSRTGETEAFF. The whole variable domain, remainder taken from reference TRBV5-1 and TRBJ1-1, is KAGVTQTPRYLIKTRGQQVTLSCSPISGHRSVSWYQQTPGQGLQFLFEYFSETQRNKGNFPGRFSGRQFSNSRSEMNVSTLELGDSALYLCASSRTGETEAFFGQGTRLTVV.